This TCR beta chain was sequenced during a study of blood T cell repertoires in COVID-19. Overall study: Samples taken during acute and convalescent COVID-19 were collected in the United States, Italy and Spain. In each case, the material was cDNA or gDNA derived from T cells, B-cell-depleted T cells, or PBMCs.

Methods used by the authors: Amplifying reference gene primers gave estimates of nucleated cell counts. Produced via immunoSEQ multiplex PCR; TCRdb's table is partial and in-frame only. V, J and clone size are those of that table, while D and trimming were read from the DNA. The sample holds fewer than 500,000 clones, around 90% seen once. Trimming took 2 bases from V and 8 from J, leaving 15 bases between them. This CDR3 spans 14 amino acids. CDR1 is MNHNY, CDR2 SVGAGI, per germline (reference sequence). The TCR comes from a man aged 18 to 29 with COVID-19, enrolled during active disease. The rearrangement uses TRBV6-6 and TRBJ1-2; D might be TRBD1 (5 bases). The sample taken for sequencing was peripheral blood. The CDR3 sequence: CASSYLGTRGGYTF. CDR3 DNA: TGTGCCAGCAGTTACCTCGGGACTCGAGGGGGCTACACCTTC.